This T cell receptor beta chain was obtained from a study of blood T cells in healthy people across ages. CDR3 length: 18 residues. CDR1 is SNHLY, CDR2 FYNNEI, per germline. A second PCR, run for roughly 6 to 11 cycles, used a sample-barcoded 5' primer plus a J-beta primer mix. TCRdb recomputed calls from the 5' RACE reads with MiXCR, one row per CDR3 protein. The sample lists approximately 320,000 distinct CDR3 sequences; roughly 27% were seen once. This clonotype was sampled from a woman aged 70-85 years in good health. The sequenced material came from blood. V usage is TRBV2 and J usage is TRBJ2-1; 15 bases are shared with TRBD2. The J call could be wrong; TRBJ2-7 is a better fit for the DNA end. In DNA form, the CDR3 reads TGTGCCAGCAGTGACAGGGACAGGGGCGGACTAGCGGGAGGGGAGCAGTACTTC. Protein sequence: CASSDRDRGGLAGGEQYF.